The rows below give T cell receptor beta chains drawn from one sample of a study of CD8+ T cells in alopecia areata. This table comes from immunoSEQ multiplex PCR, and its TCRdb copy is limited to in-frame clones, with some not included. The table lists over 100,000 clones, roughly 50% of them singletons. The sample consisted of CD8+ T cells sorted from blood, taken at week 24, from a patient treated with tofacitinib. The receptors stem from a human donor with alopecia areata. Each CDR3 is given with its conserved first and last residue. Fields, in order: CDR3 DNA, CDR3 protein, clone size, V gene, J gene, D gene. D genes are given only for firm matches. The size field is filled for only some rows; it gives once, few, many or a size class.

TGTGCCAGCAGCTTAGACAAGGCCAGTTATGGCTACACCTTC	CASSLDKASYGYTF	.	TRBV7-9	TRBJ1-2	.
TGTGCCAGCAGTTATGGGGCTGGGCCAGGGGTGTACTTC	CASSYGAGPGVYF	few	TRBV6-5	TRBJ2-4	.
TGCAGCGCCCCGAGTGGAAGCTCCTACAATGAGCAGTTCTTC	CSAPSGSSYNEQFF	.	TRBV29-1	TRBJ2-1	.
TGTGCCAGCAGCCCGAGGAGAGGCACTGAAGCTTTCTTT	CASSPRRGTEAFF	.	TRBV11-2	TRBJ1-1	.
TGTGCCAGCAGTGGGACAGCGTTCTATGGCTACACCTTC	CASSGTAFYGYTF	.	TRBV6-5	TRBJ1-2	TRBD1
TGTGCCAGCAGCTCCCGGGACCTCATTCATGAAAAACTGTTTTTT	CASSSRDLIHEKLFF	few	TRBV13	TRBJ1-4	.
TGTGCCAGCAGTGGAAGGCCTGGGACGGTTACTAGCACAGATACGCAGTATTTT	CASSGRPGTVTSTDTQYF	few	TRBV2	TRBJ2-3	.
TGTGCCAGCAGCTTAGCAGGGTCTGAGACCCAGTACTTC	CASSLAGSETQYF	.	TRBV13	TRBJ2-5	.
TGTGCCTCAGCGGGGGGTTACGAGCAGTACTTC	CASAGGYEQYF	.	TRBV27	TRBJ2-7	TRBD2
TGTGCCAGCAGTTCCTCGATACCGAACACCGGGGAGCTGTTTTTT	CASSSSIPNTGELFF	.	TRBV6-5	TRBJ2-2	.
TGTGCCAGTAGGGGGGGGAACACTGAAGCTTTCTTT	CASRGGNTEAFF	once	TRBV19	TRBJ1-1	.
TGTGCCACCAGCAGAGGTCCGATGGGGCGAGAGACCCAGTACTTC	CATSRGPMGRETQYF	.	TRBV15	TRBJ2-5	.
TGTGCCATCAGTGAGATCGGGGTTAGCACAGATACGCAGTATTTT	CAISEIGVSTDTQYF	.	TRBV10-3	TRBJ2-3	.
TGCGCCAGCAGCCAGGACCGCGGGGGGGCAGATACGCAGTATTTT	CASSQDRGGADTQYF	.	TRBV4-3	TRBJ2-3	TRBD2
TGTGCCAGCAGCTTCGATCGGACAAACTCCTACGAGCAGTACTTC	CASSFDRTNSYEQYF	once	TRBV13	TRBJ2-7	.
TGTGCCAGCAGCTATTCCGGGACAGAAAATTCACCCCTCCACTTT	CASSYSGTENSPLHF	few	TRBV9	TRBJ1-6	TRBD1
TGTGCCAGCAGTTACGGGCTCACAAGGGGGGAGCTGTTTTTT	CASSYGLTRGELFF	.	TRBV6-5	TRBJ2-2	.
TGTGCCAGTAGTCCACGGACAGGGACGGGCAATCAGCCCCAGCACTTT	CASSPRTGTGNQPQHF	.	TRBV19	TRBJ1-5	TRBD1
TGCGCCAGCAGGGACGGAAGCTCCTATAATTCACCCCTCCACTTT	CASRDGSSYNSPLHF	.	TRBV4-3	TRBJ1-6	.
TGTGCCAGCTCACCGAGCTCAGAGGGGAAATACGAGCAGTACTTC	CASSPSSEGKYEQYF	.	TRBV18	TRBJ2-7	.
TGTGCCAGCAACACGGTGGGGGGCAGGGATACGCAGTATTTT	CASNTVGGRDTQYF	.	TRBV7-2	TRBJ2-3	.
TGTGCCAGCAGCTTGACAGACACCTACGAGCAGTACTTC	CASSLTDTYEQYF	.	TRBV5-6	TRBJ2-7	.
TGTGCCAGCAGTTACGGTAGCGGGGGGTATCACAATGAGCAGTTCTTC	CASSYGSGGYHNEQFF	once	TRBV6-6	TRBJ2-1	TRBD2
TGTGCCAGCAGTTATTCCAGCGGAGACTACAATGAGCAGTTCTTC	CASSYSSGDYNEQFF	few	TRBV6-5	TRBJ2-1	.
TGCAGCGTTGATTGCGACAGGCCGGGAGGCTACACCTTC	CSVDCDRPGGYTF	.	TRBV29-1	TRBJ1-2	.
TGCAGCGTTGTTCAAAATGAGCAGTTCTTC	CSVVQNEQFF	few	TRBV29-1	TRBJ2-1	.
TGTGCCAGTAGTATCCCCGGGACAACCCACGAGCAGTACTTC	CASSIPGTTHEQYF	.	TRBV19	TRBJ2-7	.
TGCGCCAGCAGTCAATCGAGCGGGACAGGAATAGCCAAAAACATTCAGTACTTC	CASSQSSGTGIAKNIQYF	few	TRBV23-1	TRBJ2-4	.
TGTGCCAACAGCTTATCAAGCACAGATACGCAGTATTTT	CANSLSSTDTQYF	.	TRBV7-3	TRBJ2-3	.
TGTGCCAGCAGTTACTCGGGTGGCACAGATACGCAGTATTTT	CASSYSGGTDTQYF	few	TRBV6-6	TRBJ2-3	.
TGCAGCGTTGAGGCGGGAACAGGAACCTACGAGCAGTACTTC	CSVEAGTGTYEQYF	.	TRBV29-1	TRBJ2-7	.
TGTGCCACCAGCCCGAGGGCAGGGGATTACGAGCAGTACTTC	CATSPRAGDYEQYF	few	TRBV15	TRBJ2-7	.
TGCGCCAGCAGCCAAGTGGGGGAGCAAGAGACCCAGTACTTC	CASSQVGEQETQYF	.	TRBV4-1	TRBJ2-5	.
TGTGCCTGGAGTGTGGAAGATTCAGAGACCCAGTACTTC	CAWSVEDSETQYF	.	TRBV30	TRBJ2-5	.
TGTGCCAGCAGCGCGCCCACCGGACAGATTAATGAAAAACTGTTTTTT	CASSAPTGQINEKLFF	.	TRBV5-6	TRBJ1-4	.
TGTGCCTGGAGTGTAGGGGGCTACGAGCAGTACTTC	CAWSVGGYEQYF	few	TRBV30	TRBJ2-7	.
TGCGCCAGCAGCTCCGGGACGGACTATGAAGCTTTCTTT	CASSSGTDYEAFF	few	TRBV5-1	TRBJ1-1	.